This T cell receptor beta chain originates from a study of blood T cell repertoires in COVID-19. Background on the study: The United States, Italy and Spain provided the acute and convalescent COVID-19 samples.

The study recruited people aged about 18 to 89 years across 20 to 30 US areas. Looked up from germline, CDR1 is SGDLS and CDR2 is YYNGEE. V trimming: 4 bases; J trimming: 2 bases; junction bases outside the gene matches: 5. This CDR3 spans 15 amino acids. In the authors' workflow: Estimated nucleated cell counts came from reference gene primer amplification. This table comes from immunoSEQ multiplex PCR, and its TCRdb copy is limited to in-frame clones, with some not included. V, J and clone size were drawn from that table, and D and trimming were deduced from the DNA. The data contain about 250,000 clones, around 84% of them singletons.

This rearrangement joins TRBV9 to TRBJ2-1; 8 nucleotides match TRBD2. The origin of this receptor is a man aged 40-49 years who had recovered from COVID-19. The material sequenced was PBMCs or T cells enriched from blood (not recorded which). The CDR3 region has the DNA TGTGCCAGCAGCTCCGTCGGGGGGGCCTACAATGAGCAGTTCTTC. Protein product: CASSSVGGAYNEQFF.